Below are 13 T cell receptor beta chains sequenced from a single sample in a study of blood T cell repertoires in COVID-19 (dated by TCRdb to 2020 to 2022). Libraries were built with the immunoSEQ multiplex PCR assay. TCRdb took over this immuneACCESS table, retaining in-frame rearrangements with V and J assigned. Such tables are incomplete; in checked studies, under half of the missing clones stem from an unresolved V gene, and the remainder is unexplained. This sample lists approximately 150,000 clones; around nine tenths were detected once. The biggest ten clones account for 18% of the sample. The sample taken for sequencing was peripheral blood. The receptors originated from a man between 60 and 75 years old with active or convalescent COVID-19.

This clone was detected only once. This same CDR3 is encoded by further DNA sequences in the sample. The V and J genes are TRBV3-1 (or the pseudogene TRBV3-2) and TRBJ1-1, with 8 bases fitting TRBD1. The ends lost 3 bases at V and 1 base at J; junction bases unmatched: 4. There are 15 residues in the CDR3. Per the germline V gene, CDR1 is LGHDT and CDR2 is YNNKEL (reference sequence). CDR3 in DNA: TGTGCCAGCAGCCAGGTCGGACAGGGGAACACTGAAGCTTTCTTT. Its translation is CASSQVGQGNTEAFF.

The gene calls are TRBV2 and TRBJ1-1, with 8 bases aligning to TRBD1. Trimming cost V 4 bases and J 2 bases; bases outside gene matches: 3. The CDR3 loop spans 14 amino acids. Germline CDR1 is SNHLY and CDR2 is FYNNEI. The CDR3 nucleotides are TGTGCCAGCAGTGCGGACAGGGAAAACACTGAAGCTTTCTTT. Translated: CASSADRENTEAFF.

This chain connects TRBV5-1 to TRBJ1-6, with D possibly matching TRBD1 (5 bases). This CDR3 is 18 amino acids long. Germline V gene data show CDR1 as SGHRS and CDR2 as YFSETQ. V was clipped by 3 bases and J by 9 bases, with 25 bases between them. CDR3 sequence: CASSWTLVDHSAPSPLHF. In nucleotides, the CDR3 is TGCGCCAGCAGCTGGACACTGGTAGACCATTCCGCCCCTTCACCCCTCCACTTT.

The chain links TRBV29-1 to TRBJ1-1; no clear D gene. Trimming shortened V by 7 bases and J by 4 bases, and 10 bases separated the two germline ends. Germline V gene lookup returns CDR1 SQVTM and CDR2 ANQGSEA. The CDR3 consists of 11 residues. Here the CDR3 reads CSALRATEAFF. The CDR3 DNA is TGCAGCGCCCTGAGGGCCACTGAAGCTTTCTTT. Using reference TRBV29-1 and TRBJ1-1 for the parts outside the CDR3, the full variable domain is SAVISQKPSRDICQRGTSLTIQCQVDSQVTMMFWYRQQPGQSLTLIATANQGSEATYESGFVIDKFPISRPNLTFSTLTVSNMSPEDSSIYLCSALRATEAFFGQGTRLTVV.

This clone showed up just once. The rearrangement joins TRBV7-8 to TRBJ2-1; TRBD1 agrees at 7 bases. J gave up 4 bases and V 4 bases, and 1 base lay outside the gene matches. CDR3 length equals 13 residues. Germline V CDR1 and CDR2: SGHVS, FQNEAQ. CDR3 region: CASSSDRYNEQFF. In DNA, the CDR3 is TGTGCCAGCAGCTCGGACAGGTACAATGAGCAGTTCTTC. The full variable domain, completed using reference TRBV7-8 and TRBJ2-1, is GAGVSQSPRYKVAKRGQDVALRCDPISGHVSLFWYQQALGQGPEFLTYFQNEAQLDKSGLPSDRFFAERPEGSVSTLKIQRTQQEDSAVYLCASSSDRYNEQFFGPGTRLTVL.

The chain joins TRBV15 to TRBJ1-3, with D tentatively TRBD1 (5 bases). Trimming removed 0 bases at V and 2 bases at J, with 11 bases between. CDR3 length: 16 residues. Germline V gene data show CDR1 as LNHNV and CDR2 as YYDKDF (reference sequence). CDR3 DNA: TGTGCCACCAGCAGAGAAGGGGCTAACCCTGGAAACACCATATATTTT. Translated, it gives CATSREGANPGNTIYF.

The chain links TRBV5-1 to TRBJ1-4; D is possibly TRBD1 (5 bases). Trimming took 0 bases from V and 6 from J, leaving 9 bases between them. Germline V gene data show CDR1 as SGHRS and CDR2 as YFSETQ. This CDR3 is built from 14 residues. CDR3 sequence: CASSLGGADEKLFF. CDR3 DNA: TGCGCCAGCAGCTTGGGGGGCGCAGATGAAAAACTGTTTTTT.

This clone was found a few times. The V gene is TRBV6-1, the J gene TRBJ1-3, with 10 bases lining up with TRBD1. Germline values: CDR1 MNHNS, CDR2 SASEGT. The CDR3 has 18 residues. Germline trimming cut 1 base from V and 6 bases from J; bases unmatched to any gene: 12. The CDR3 protein is CASSEEPDDRGRENTIYF. CDR3 in DNA: TGTGCCAGCAGTGAAGAACCGGATGACAGGGGGCGTGAAAACACCATATATTTT.

This chain connects TRBV19 to TRBJ1-2; D is possibly TRBD1 (5 bases). Trimming removed 10 bases at V and 2 bases at J, with 14 bases between. Germline CDR1 is LNHDA and CDR2 is SQIVND (reference sequence). The CDR3 spans 13 residues. The chain's CDR3 is CATSREENYGYTF. In DNA form, the CDR3 reads TGTGCCACCAGCAGGGAGGAGAACTATGGCTACACCTTC.

In its sample, this clone was seen once. The chain joins TRBV3-1 (or the pseudogene TRBV3-2) to TRBJ1-6; 9 nucleotides match TRBD1. The germline V gene has CDR1 LGHDT and CDR2 YNNKEL (reference sequence). Trimming at V came to 1 base and at J to 11 bases, leaving 6 bases not matched to a gene. The CDR3 totals 15 residues. The CDR3 spells CASSQGTGVGTPLHF. The CDR3 nucleotides read TGTGCCAGCAGCCAAGGGACAGGGGTTGGTACACCCCTCCACTTT.

The chain combines TRBV29-1 with TRBJ1-2; the match to TRBD1 covers 8 bases. The CDR3 loop spans 13 amino acids. The germline CDR1 and CDR2 sequences are SQVTM and ANQGSEA. Trimming cost V 5 bases and J 0 bases; bases outside gene matches: 2. The CDR3 sequence is CSVPGQANYGYTF. The CDR3 nucleotides read TGCAGCGTTCCGGGACAGGCTAACTATGGCTACACCTTC. The entire variable domain, with the rest obtained from reference TRBV29-1 and TRBJ1-2, is as follows: SAVISQKPSRDICQRGTSLTIQCQVDSQVTMMFWYRQQPGQSLTLIATANQGSEATYESGFVIDKFPISRPNLTFSTLTVSNMSPEDSSIYLCSVPGQANYGYTFGSGTRLTVV.

In DNA, the CDR3 is TGTGCCAGTAGCCATGGACAGGGGCGGGCAGAGACCCAGTACTTC. It codes for CASSHGQGRAETQYF. The chain carries TRBV19 and TRBJ2-5, with TRBD1 identical over 9 bases. The CDR3 loop spans 15 amino acids. Per germline, CDR1 LNHDA and CDR2 SQIVND (reference sequence). The junction had 9 bases not matched to a gene; V was cut back by 6 bases and J by 4 bases. The full variable domain, in which reference TRBV19 and TRBJ2-5 provide the parts outside the CDR3, is DGGITQSPKYLFRKEGQNVTLSCEQNLNHDAMYWYRQDPGQGLRLIYYSQIVNDFQKGDIAEGYSVSREKKESFPLTVTSAQKNPTAFYLCASSHGQGRAETQYFGPGTRLLVL.

Comments on this clone: The identical CDR3 is also encoded by other nucleotide sequences in the sample. The chain links TRBV18 to TRBJ2-7; D remains ambiguous. Germline V gene data show CDR1 as KGHSH and CDR2 as LQKENI. CDR3 length: 12 amino acids. Trimming shortened V by 2 bases and J by 3 bases, and 5 bases separated the two germline ends. The CDR3 DNA reads as TGTGCCAGCTCACCAGAGGTCTACGAGCAGTACTTC. Its protein product is CASSPEVYEQYF.